Only one count was recorded for the clone carrying this T cell receptor (beta chain). The antigen is undetermined. Both 60 Vbeta primers and 13 Jbeta primers went into the PCR. This table comes from immunoSEQ multiplex PCR, and its TCRdb copy is limited to in-frame clones, with some not included. The sample contains roughly 100,000 clones, roughly 80% of which appear only once. The CDR3 consists of 15 residues. CDR1 MNHEY and CDR2 SMNVEV come from the germline V gene (reference sequence). Between the trimmed V and J ends, which lost 3 bases and 2 bases, there was a span of 11 bases. The data stem from a study of cytomegalovirus exposure and HLA in healthy donors. Study results and limitations: A link between a missense DCLRE1C variant and TCR beta V- and J-gene trimming emerged from a later analysis.

The sequencing sample was made of PBMCs. This chain connects TRBV27 to TRBJ1-5; no clear D. This TCR derives from a man under 40 in good health and CMV-seropositive. In nucleotides, the CDR3 is TGTGCCAGCAGTTTGGCGGCAATAGGCAATCAGCCCCAGCATTTT. Amino acid sequence: CASSLAAIGNQPQHF.